Following are 9 T cell receptor beta chains from one sample sequenced in a study of cytomegalovirus exposure and HLA in healthy donors. Use of 60 Vbeta and 13 Jbeta primers characterized the PCR. Clones were read by immunoSEQ multiplex PCR, and TCRdb kept only the in-frame ones, dropping some. In the table there are about 110,000 clones, less than 75% of which are singletons. The sample consisted of PBMCs. These receptors originate from a man in his forties in good health and CMV-seropositive.

J is TRBJ1-1 and V is TRBV28; D possibly corresponds to TRBD1 (5 bases). CDR1 and CDR2 from the germline V gene are MDHEN and SYDVKM. V was pared by 6 bases and J by 5 bases, with 16 bases between. CDR3 length: 14 residues. The CDR3 DNA reads TGTGCCAGCAGACCGACCCCAGGGAGGACTGAAGCTTTCTTT. Translation gives CASRPTPGRTEAFF.

The J gene is TRBJ2-1, the V gene TRBV30, with TRBD2 matching 7 bases. V lost 5 bases and J lost 0; bases outside the gene matches: 4. There are 14 residues in the CDR3. Germline V gives CDR1 GTSNPN, CDR2 SVGIG (reference sequence). DNA for the CDR3: TGTGCCTGGGATCTAGCGGTCTCCTACAATGAGCAGTTCTTC. Its translation: CAWDLAVSYNEQFF.

This clone was counted once. The genes are TRBV9 and TRBJ1-2; D is unresolved. V shed 0 bases and J shed 7 bases, with 19 bases lying between them. The CDR3 extends over 16 amino acids. Germline CDR1 and CDR2: SGDLS and YYNGEE. DNA for the CDR3: TGTGCCAGCAGCGTAGACGGGCAGGCCTACCGGGGTGGCTACACCTTC. Amino acid sequence: CASSVDGQAYRGGYTF.

J is TRBJ2-1 and V is TRBV18, with D possibly TRBD2 on 6 matching bases. CDR1 is KGHSH and CDR2 is LQKENI in the germline V gene. V was cut by 4 bases and J by 8 bases, with 18 bases left in between. The length of the CDR3 is 15 residues. In nucleotides, the CDR3 is TGTGCCAGCTCACTAGGGACTGGGACGGGCTATGAGCAGTTCTTC. This codes for CASSLGTGTGYEQFF.

V and J are TRBV5-5 and TRBJ2-1; TRBD2 matches at 10 bases. Germline V gene data show CDR1 as SGHKS and CDR2 as YYEKEE (reference sequence). Trimming cost V 6 bases and J 0 bases; bases outside gene matches: 15. The CDR3 totals 19 residues. DNA of the CDR3: TGTGCCAGCACCGATAGGACTAGCGGCTGGTCTGGCTCCTACAATGAGCAGTTCTTC. It translates to CASTDRTSGWSGSYNEQFF.

V usage is TRBV2 and J usage is TRBJ1-5; 7 bases are shared with TRBD1. CDR3 length equals 11 residues. Germline CDR1 SNHLY, CDR2 FYNNEI. With V trimmed by 7 bases and J by 9 bases, 3 bases remained unmatched. The CDR3 nucleotides read TGTGCCAGCAATTACAGGGGGCCCCAGCATTTT. This translates into CASNYRGPQHF.

CDR3 in amino acids: CASSAPSGRVYEQYF. The CDR3 DNA follows: TGTGCCAGCAGTGCTCCTAGCGGGAGAGTCTACGAGCAGTACTTC. This chain uses TRBV2 with TRBJ2-7; 10 bases line up with TRBD2. Germline lookup yields CDR1 SNHLY and CDR2 FYNNEI. The V gene end was trimmed by 4 bases and the J gene end by 3 bases; junction bases not matched to a gene: 6. The CDR3 consists of 15 residues.

The V gene is TRBV27, the J gene TRBJ1-2; D gene uncertain. Germline CDR1 MNHEY, CDR2 SMNVEV (reference sequence). The CDR3 has 11 residues. The V end lost 5 bases, the J end lost 2 bases, and 3 bases lay between the germline ends. CDR3 sequence: CASSLNYGYTF. For the CDR3, the DNA is TGTGCCAGCAGTCTAAACTATGGCTACACCTTC.

The V call is TRBV6-5, the J call TRBJ2-7; TRBD2 matches 8 bases. Unmatched junction bases numbered 10, after V lost 6 bases and J lost 3 bases. CDR1 is MNHEY, CDR2 SVGAGI, per germline. The CDR3 sequence is 15 residues long. CDR3 bases: TGTGCCAGCAGGGTCACTCTAAGCGGGGGCTACGAGCAGTACTTC. Translation gives CASRVTLSGGYEQYF.